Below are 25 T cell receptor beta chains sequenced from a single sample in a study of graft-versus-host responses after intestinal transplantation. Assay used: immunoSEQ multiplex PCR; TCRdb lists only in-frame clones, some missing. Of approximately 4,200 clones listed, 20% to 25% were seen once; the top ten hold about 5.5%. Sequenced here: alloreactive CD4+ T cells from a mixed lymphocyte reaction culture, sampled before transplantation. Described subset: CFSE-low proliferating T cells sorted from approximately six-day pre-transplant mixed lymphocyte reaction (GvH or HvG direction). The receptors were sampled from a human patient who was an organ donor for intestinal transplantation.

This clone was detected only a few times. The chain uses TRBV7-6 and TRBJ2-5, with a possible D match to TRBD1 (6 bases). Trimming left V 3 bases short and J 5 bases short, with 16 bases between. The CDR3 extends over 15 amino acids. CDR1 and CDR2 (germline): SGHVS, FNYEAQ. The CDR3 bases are TGTGCCAGCAGCTTCAAACAGGGACGGTTGGAGACCCAGTACTTC. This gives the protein CASSFKQGRLETQYF.

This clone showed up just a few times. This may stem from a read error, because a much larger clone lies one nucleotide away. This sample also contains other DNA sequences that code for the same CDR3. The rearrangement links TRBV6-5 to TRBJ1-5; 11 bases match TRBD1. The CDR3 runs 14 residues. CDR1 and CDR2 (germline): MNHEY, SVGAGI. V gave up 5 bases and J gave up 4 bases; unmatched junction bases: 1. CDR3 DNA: TGTGCCAGCAGTGGACAGGGGGCTAATCAGCCCCAGCATTTT. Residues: CASSGQGANQPQHF.

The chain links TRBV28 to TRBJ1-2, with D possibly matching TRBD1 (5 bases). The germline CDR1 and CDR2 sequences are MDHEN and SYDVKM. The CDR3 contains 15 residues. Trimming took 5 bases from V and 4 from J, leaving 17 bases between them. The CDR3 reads CASSPTTTATYGYTF. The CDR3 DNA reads TGTGCCAGCAGTCCAACCACGACAGCGACCTATGGCTACACCTTC.

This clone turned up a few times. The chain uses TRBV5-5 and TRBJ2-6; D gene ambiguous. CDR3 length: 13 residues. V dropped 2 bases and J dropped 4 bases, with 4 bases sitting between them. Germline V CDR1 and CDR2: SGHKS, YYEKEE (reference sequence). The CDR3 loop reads CASSLQGANVLTF. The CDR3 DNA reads TGTGCCAGCAGCTTACAGGGGGCCAACGTCCTGACTTTC. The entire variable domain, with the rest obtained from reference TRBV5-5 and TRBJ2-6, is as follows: DAGVTQSPTHLIKTRGQQVTLRCSPISGHKSVSWYQQVLGQGPQFIFQYYEKEERGRGNFPDRFSARQFPNYSSELNVNALLLGDSALYLCASSLQGANVLTFGAGSRLTVL.

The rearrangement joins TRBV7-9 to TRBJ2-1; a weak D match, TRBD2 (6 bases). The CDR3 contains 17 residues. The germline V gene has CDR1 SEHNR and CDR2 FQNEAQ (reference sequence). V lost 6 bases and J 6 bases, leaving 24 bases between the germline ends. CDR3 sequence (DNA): TGTGCCAGCAGTCGCCCTGTGGGACTTGAATCCGGCAATGAGCAGTTCTTC. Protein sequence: CASSRPVGLESGNEQFF.

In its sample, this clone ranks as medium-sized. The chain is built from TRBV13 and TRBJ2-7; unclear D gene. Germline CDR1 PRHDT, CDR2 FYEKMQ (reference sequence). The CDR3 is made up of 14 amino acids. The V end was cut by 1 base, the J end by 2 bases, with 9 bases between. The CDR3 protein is CASSLAGGAYEQYV. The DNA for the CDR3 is TGTGCCAGCAGCTTAGCTGGCGGCGCCTACGAGCAGTACGTC.

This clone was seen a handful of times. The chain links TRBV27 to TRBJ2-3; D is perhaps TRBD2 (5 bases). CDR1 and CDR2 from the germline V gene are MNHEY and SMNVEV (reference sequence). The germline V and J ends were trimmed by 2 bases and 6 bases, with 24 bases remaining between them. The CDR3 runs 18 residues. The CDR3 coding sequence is TGTGCCAGCAGTTTACTCGGACGGGGTATGGCCATGGTGGATACGCAGTATTTT. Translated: CASSLLGRGMAMVDTQYF.

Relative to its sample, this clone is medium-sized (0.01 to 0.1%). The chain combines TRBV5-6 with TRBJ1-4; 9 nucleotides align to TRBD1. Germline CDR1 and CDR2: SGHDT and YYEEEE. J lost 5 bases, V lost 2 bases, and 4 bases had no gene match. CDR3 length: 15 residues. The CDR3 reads CASSFPGTGNEKLFF. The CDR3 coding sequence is TGTGCCAGCAGCTTTCCCGGGACAGGGAATGAAAAACTGTTTTTT.

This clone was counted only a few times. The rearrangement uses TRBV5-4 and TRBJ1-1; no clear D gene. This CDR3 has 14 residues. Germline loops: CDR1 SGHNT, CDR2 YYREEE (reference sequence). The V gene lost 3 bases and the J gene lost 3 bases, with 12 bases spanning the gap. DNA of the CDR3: TGTGCCAGCAGCTCGACGGGGATGGACACTGAAGCTTTCTTT. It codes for CASSSTGMDTEAFF.

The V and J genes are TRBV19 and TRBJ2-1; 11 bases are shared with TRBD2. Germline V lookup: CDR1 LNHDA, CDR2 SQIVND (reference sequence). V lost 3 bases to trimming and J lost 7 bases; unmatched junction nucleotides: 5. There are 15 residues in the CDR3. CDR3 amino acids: CASSISASGGNEQFF. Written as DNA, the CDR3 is TGTGCCAGTAGTATCTCCGCTAGCGGGGGGAATGAGCAGTTCTTC.

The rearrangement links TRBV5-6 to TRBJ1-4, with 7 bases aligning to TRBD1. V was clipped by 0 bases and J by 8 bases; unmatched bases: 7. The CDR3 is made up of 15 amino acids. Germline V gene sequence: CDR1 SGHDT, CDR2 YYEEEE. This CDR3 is CASSLADRLPEKLFF. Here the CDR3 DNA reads TGTGCCAGCAGCTTGGCGGACAGGCTCCCCGAAAAACTGTTTTTT.

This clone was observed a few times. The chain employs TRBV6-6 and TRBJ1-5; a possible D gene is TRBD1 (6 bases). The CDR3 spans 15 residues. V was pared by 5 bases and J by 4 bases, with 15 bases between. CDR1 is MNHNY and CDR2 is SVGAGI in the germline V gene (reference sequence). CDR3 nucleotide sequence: TGTGCCAGCAGTAGACAATTGGACAGTAATCAGCCCCAGCATTTT. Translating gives CASSRQLDSNQPQHF.

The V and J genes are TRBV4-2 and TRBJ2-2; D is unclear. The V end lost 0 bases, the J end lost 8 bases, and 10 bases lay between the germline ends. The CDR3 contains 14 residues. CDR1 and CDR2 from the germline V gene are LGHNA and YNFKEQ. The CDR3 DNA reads TGTGCCAGCAGCCAAGAGAAAAGCGTAGGGGAGCTGTTTTTT. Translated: CASSQEKSVGELFF.

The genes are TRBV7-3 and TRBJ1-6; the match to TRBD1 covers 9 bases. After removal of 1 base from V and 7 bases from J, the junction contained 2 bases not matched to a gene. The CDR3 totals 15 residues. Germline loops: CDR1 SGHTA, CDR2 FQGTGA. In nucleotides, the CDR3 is TGTGCCAGCAGCTTAATGGGGACAGGGAATTCACCCCTCCACTTT. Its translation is CASSLMGTGNSPLHF.

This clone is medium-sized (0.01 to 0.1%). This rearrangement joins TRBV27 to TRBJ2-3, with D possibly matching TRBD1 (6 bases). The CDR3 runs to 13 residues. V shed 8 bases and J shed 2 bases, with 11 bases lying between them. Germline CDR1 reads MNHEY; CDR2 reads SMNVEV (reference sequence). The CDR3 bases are TGTGCCAGCCGAACAGGGATCACAGATACGCAGTATTTT. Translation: CASRTGITDTQYF.

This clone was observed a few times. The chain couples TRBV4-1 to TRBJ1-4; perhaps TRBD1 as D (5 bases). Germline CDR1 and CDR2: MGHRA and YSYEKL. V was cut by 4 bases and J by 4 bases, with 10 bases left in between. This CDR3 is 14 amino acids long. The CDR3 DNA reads TGCGCCAGCAGCCCGGACAAGCTTAATGAAAAACTGTTTTTT. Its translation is CASSPDKLNEKLFF.

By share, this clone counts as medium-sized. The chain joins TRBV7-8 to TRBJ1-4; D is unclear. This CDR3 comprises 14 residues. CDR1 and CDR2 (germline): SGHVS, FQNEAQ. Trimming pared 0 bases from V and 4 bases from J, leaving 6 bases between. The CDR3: CASSLARFNEKLFF. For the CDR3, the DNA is TGTGCCAGCAGCTTAGCCAGGTTTAATGAAAAACTGTTTTTT.

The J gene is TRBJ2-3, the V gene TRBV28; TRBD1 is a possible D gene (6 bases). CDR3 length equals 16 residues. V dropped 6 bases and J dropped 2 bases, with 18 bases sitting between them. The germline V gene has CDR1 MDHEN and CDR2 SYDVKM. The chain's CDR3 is CASSPVSTGYTDTQYF. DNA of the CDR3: TGTGCCAGCAGCCCCGTGTCCACAGGGTACACAGATACGCAGTATTTT.

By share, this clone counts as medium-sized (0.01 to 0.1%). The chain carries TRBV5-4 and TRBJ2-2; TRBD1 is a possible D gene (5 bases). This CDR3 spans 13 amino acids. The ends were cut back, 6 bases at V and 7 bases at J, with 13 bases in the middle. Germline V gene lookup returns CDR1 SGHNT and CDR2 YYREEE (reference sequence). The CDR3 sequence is CASNRDSVGELFF. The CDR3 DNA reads TGTGCCAGCAACCGAGACAGCGTCGGGGAGCTGTTTTTT.

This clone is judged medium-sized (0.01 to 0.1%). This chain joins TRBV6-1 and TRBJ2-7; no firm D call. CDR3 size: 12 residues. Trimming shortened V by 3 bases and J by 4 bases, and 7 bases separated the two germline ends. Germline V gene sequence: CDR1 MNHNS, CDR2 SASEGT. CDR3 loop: CASSEGRYEQYV. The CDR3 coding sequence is TGTGCCAGCAGTGAGGGCAGGTACGAGCAGTACGTC.

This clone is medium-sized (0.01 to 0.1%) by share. The CDR3 spells CASSLTIGQGLDNYGYTF. The CDR3 DNA sequence: TGTGCCAGCAGCTTAACAATTGGACAGGGTCTGGATAACTATGGCTACACCTTC. The chain carries TRBV7-3 and TRBJ1-2, with 8 bases matching TRBD1. The V segment lost 0 bases and the J segment 1 base; nucleotides outside the gene matches: 10. Germline V lookup: CDR1 SGHTA, CDR2 FQGTGA. The CDR3 spans 18 residues.

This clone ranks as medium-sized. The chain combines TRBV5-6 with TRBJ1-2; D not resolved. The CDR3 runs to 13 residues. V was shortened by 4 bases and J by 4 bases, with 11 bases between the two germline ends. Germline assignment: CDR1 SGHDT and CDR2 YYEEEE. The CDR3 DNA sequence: TGTGCCAGCAGCCCTCGGGGTGGCTATGGCTACACCTTC. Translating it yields CASSPRGGYGYTF.

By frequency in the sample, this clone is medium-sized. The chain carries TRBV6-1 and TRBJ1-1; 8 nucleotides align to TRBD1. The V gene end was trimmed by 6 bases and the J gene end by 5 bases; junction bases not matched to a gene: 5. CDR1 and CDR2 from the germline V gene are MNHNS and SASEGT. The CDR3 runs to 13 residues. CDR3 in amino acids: CASRDRAWTEAFF. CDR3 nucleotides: TGTGCCAGCAGGGACAGGGCGTGGACTGAAGCTTTCTTT.

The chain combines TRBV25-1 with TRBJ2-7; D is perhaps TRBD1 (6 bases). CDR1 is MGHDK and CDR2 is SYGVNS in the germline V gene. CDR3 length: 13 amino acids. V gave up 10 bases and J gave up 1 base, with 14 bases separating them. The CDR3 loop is CAIQGSRSYEQYV. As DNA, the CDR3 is TGTGCCATCCAGGGGTCACGATCCTACGAGCAGTACGTC.

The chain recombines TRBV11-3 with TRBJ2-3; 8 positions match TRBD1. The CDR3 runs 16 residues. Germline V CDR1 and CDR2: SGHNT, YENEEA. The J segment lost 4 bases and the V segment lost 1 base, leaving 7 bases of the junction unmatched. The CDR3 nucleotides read TGTGCCAGCAGCTTAGGCGGCAGGGGGCATTCAGATACGCAGTATTTT. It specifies CASSLGGRGHSDTQYF.